This T cell receptor (beta chain) was documented in a study of early T cells in non-severe SARS-CoV-2 infection. Overall study results and limits: Private and CD4 specificities were missed by VDJdb matching, which favored anti-spike CD8 responses.

Germline V gene sequence: CDR1 SGHNT, CDR2 YYREEE (reference sequence). V lost 0 bases to trimming and J lost 2 bases, with 13 bases between them. The CDR3 contains 16 residues. TCRdb used MiXCR to reprocess the 5' RACE reads, holding one entry per CDR3 protein. This sample has roughly 40,000 distinct CDR3 sequences, with about 4.9% found just once. This clonotype was picked up many times. Its antigen remains unidentified. The gene calls are TRBV5-4 and TRBJ2-3; unclear D gene. The source is an adult who was a healthcare worker with PCR-confirmed SARS-CoV-2 infection or an uninfected control (not recorded which). The sequencing sample was made of whole blood. CDR3 amino acids: CASSLGRDPLTDTQYF. CDR3 coding DNA: TGTGCCAGCAGCTTGGGCAGAGATCCCCTCACAGATACGCAGTATTTT.